This TCR beta chain came from a study of blood T cell repertoires in COVID-19. Study information: Nucleic acid was either cDNA or gDNA, and it came from T cells, B-cell-depleted T cells, or PBMCs.

Repertoires were generated with immunoSEQ multiplex PCR, while TCRdb's copy carries only in-frame clones and drops some. The table includes approximately 300,000 clones, approximately 84% detected once. Cohort placement rested on clinical history that participants reported themselves. Germline values: CDR1 MNHEY, CDR2 SVGAGI. The CDR3 length is 15 residues. V lost 0 bases and J lost 4, with 12 bases in between. This clone was recorded a few times. Sequencing used PBMCs or T cells enriched from blood (not recorded which). The TCR originated in a woman aged 18-29 years who had recovered from COVID-19. The chain has TRBV6-5 and TRBJ1-2; a possible D gene is TRBD1 (5 bases). As DNA, the CDR3 is TGTGCCAGCAGTTACTCTGGGGGGATTGCCTATGGCTACACCTTC. The encoded protein is CASSYSGGIAYGYTF.